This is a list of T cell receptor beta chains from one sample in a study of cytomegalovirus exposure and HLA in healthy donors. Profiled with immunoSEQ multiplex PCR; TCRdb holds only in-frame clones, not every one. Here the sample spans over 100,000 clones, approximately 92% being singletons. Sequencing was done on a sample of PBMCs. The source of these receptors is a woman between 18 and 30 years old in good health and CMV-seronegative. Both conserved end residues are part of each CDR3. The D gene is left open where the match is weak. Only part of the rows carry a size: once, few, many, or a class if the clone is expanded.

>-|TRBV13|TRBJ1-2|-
CASSPGQRYGYTF
TGTGCCAGCAGCCCCGGACAAAGATATGGCTACACCTTC
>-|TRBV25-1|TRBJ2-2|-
CASSKTVNTGELFF
TGTGCCAGCAGTAAGACAGTTAACACCGGGGAGCTGTTTTTT
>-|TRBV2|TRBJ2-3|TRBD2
CASSVGSGGGDTQYF
TGTGCCAGCAGTGTTGGTAGCGGGGGTGGGGATACGCAGTATTTT
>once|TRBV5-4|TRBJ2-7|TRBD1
CASSLQGATYEQYF
TGTGCCAGCAGCTTGCAGGGGGCAACCTACGAGCAGTACTTC
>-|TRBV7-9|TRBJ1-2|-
CASSPERRELNYGYTF
TGTGCCAGCAGCCCAGAGCGAAGAGAACTTAACTATGGCTACACCTTC
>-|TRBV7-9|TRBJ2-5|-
CASSLDRTTQETQYF
TGTGCCAGCAGCCTAGACAGGACAACTCAAGAGACCCAGTACTTC
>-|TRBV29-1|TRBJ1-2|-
CSVEFGQYYGYTF
TGCAGCGTTGAATTTGGGCAGTACTATGGCTACACCTTC
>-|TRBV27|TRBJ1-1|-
CASTPEWGSGDTEAFF
TGTGCCAGCACTCCGGAATGGGGGTCGGGGGACACTGAAGCTTTCTTT
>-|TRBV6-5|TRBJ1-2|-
CASSYSSADSWGYTF
TGTGCCAGCAGTTACTCTTCGGCGGACTCGTGGGGCTACACCTTC
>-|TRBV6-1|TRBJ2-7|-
CASSVPLGGSYEQYF
TGTGCCAGCAGTGTCCCCCTCGGGGGCTCCTACGAGCAGTACTTC
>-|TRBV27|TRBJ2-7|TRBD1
CASSSPGTDTYEQYF
TGTGCCAGCAGTTCCCCCGGGACAGACACCTACGAGCAGTACTTC
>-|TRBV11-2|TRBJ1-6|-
CASTFRSLEVSPLHF
TGTGCCAGCACCTTTCGCTCCCTCGAGGTTTCACCCCTCCACTTT
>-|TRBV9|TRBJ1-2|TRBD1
CASSAYIGDRRKTNYGYTF
TGTGCCAGCAGCGCCTATATCGGGGACAGGAGAAAAACTAACTATGGCTACACCTTC
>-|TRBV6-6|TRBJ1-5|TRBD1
CASSDMTGGIQPQHF
TGTGCCAGCAGTGATATGACAGGGGGTATACAGCCCCAGCATTTT
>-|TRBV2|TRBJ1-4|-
CASSVWGRGEKLFF
TGTGCCAGCAGTGTTTGGGGGCGCGGTGAAAAACTGTTTTTT
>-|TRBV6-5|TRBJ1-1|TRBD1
CASSSQGDRVNAFF
TGTGCCAGCAGTTCCCAGGGGGACAGGGTGAATGCTTTCTTT
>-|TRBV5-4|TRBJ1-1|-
CASSLVKQGNTEAFF
TGTGCCAGCAGCTTGGTCAAGCAGGGAAACACTGAAGCTTTCTTT
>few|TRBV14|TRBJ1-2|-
CASSPRGGYGYTF
TGTGCCAGCAGCCCCAGGGGTGGTTATGGCTACACCTTC
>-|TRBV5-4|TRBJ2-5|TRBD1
CASSLRTRTGGGGTQYF
TGTGCCAGCAGCTTGAGGACCCGGACAGGGGGCGGAGGGACCCAGTACTTC
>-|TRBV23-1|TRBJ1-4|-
CARGLSNEKLFF
TGCGCCAGGGGACTAAGTAATGAAAAACTGTTTTTT
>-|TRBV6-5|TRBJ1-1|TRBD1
CASRGQPTPAFF
TGTGCCAGCAGGGGACAGCCTACGCCGGCTTTCTTT
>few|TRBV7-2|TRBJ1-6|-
CASSLVWVQGSPLHF
TGTGCCAGCAGCTTAGTGTGGGTACAGGGTTCACCCCTCCACTTT
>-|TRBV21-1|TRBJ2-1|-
CASSKGLTGLDEQFF
TGTGCCAGCAGCAAAGGTTTAACCGGGTTGGATGAGCAGTTCTTC
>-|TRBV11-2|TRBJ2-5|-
CASSPPGTVGLIVETQYF
TGTGCCAGCAGCCCCCCGGGAACAGTTGGGTTGATAGTAGAGACCCAGTACTTC
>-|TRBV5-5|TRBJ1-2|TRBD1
CASSSLPGQNNYGYTF
TGTGCCAGCAGCTCGCTACCGGGACAGAATAACTATGGCTACACCTTC
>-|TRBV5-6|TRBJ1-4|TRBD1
CASSRTGDWNEKLFF
TGTGCCAGCAGCCGTACAGGGGATTGGAATGAAAAACTGTTTTTT
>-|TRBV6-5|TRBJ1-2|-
CASKEGAALGYTF
TGTGCCAGCAAGGAGGGAGCAGCCCTTGGCTACACCTTC
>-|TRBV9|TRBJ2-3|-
CASSDGPSTDTQYF
TGTGCCAGCAGCGATGGCCCTAGCACAGATACGCAGTATTTT
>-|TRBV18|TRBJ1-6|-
CASSLDNSPLHF
TGTGCCAGCTCACTCGATAATTCACCCCTCCACTTT
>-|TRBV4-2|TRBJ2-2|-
CASSHPTGELFF
TGTGCCAGCAGCCACCCAACCGGGGAGCTGTTTTTT
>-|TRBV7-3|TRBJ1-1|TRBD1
CASSPTGGRTEAFF
TGTGCCAGCAGCCCCACAGGGGGCAGAACTGAAGCTTTCTTT
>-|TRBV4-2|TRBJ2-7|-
CASSQPHRSEFSYEQYF
TGTGCCAGCAGCCAACCCCACAGGAGCGAGTTCTCCTACGAGCAGTACTTC
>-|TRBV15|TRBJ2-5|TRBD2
CATSMKEIQRGMETQYF
TGTGCCACCAGCATGAAAGAGATACAGCGGGGGATGGAGACCCAGTACTTC
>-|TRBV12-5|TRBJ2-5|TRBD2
CASGFRLAGGKQETQYF
TGTGCTAGTGGTTTCCGTCTAGCGGGGGGTAAACAAGAGACCCAGTACTTC
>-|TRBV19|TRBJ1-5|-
CASSQAVFWPQHF
TGTGCCAGTAGTCAAGCGGTCTTTTGGCCCCAGCATTTT
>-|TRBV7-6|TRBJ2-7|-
CASSSRTYEQYF
TGTGCCAGCAGCTCGAGGACCTACGAGCAGTACTTC
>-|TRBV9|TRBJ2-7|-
CASSPRDTYEQYF
TGTGCCAGCAGCCCACGGGATACCTACGAGCAGTACTTC
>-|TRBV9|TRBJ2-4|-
CASSSLKSGLQYF
TGTGCCAGCAGCTCACTAAAGAGCGGCCTTCAGTACTTC
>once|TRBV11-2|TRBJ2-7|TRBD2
CASSSAGRLYEQYF
TGTGCCAGCAGTTCAGCGGGGAGGCTCTACGAGCAGTACTTC
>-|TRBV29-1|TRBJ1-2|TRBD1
CSVVGTGEKFYGYTF
TGCAGCGTTGTAGGGACAGGGGAAAAGTTCTATGGCTACACCTTC
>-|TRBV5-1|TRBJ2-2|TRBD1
CASRGQGGTGELFF
TGCGCCAGCAGGGGACAGGGTGGCACCGGGGAGCTGTTTTTT
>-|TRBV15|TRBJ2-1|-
CATSREDLAPYNEQFF
TGTGCCACCAGCAGAGAAGATCTGGCCCCCTACAATGAGCAGTTCTTC
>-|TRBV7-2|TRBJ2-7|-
CASSLRGGDEQYF
TGTGCCAGCAGCTTAAGGGGCGGGGACGAGCAGTACTTC